A selection of T cell receptor beta chains follows, all from one sample in a study of cytomegalovirus exposure and HLA in healthy donors. TCRdb keeps only in-frame clones here, not all; method: immunoSEQ multiplex PCR. The table records roughly 100,000 clones, approximately 80% of them present only once. The sample taken for sequencing was PBMCs. The receptors come from a man aged 55 to 70 in good health and CMV-seronegative. Each CDR3 is given with its conserved first and last residue. Fields, in order: J gene, V gene, clone size, D gene, CDR3 protein, CDR3 DNA. A D gene is named only where the DNA matches it firmly. Clone size, where shown, is once, few, many, or a class for clones that have expanded.

J gene: TRBJ1-1; V gene: TRBV30; clone size: -; D gene: -; CDR3 protein: CACRGGVEAFF; CDR3 DNA: TGTGCCTGCCGGGGGGGGGTCGAGGCTTTCTTT
J gene: TRBJ1-6; V gene: TRBV6-1; clone size: few; D gene: -; CDR3 protein: CASSEDKGSPLHF; CDR3 DNA: TGTGCCAGCAGTGAGGACAAGGGATCACCCCTCCACTTT
J gene: TRBJ2-5; V gene: TRBV7-2; clone size: -; D gene: TRBD2; CDR3 protein: CASSSANGLAQETQYF; CDR3 DNA: TGTGCCAGCAGCTCAGCTAACGGACTAGCCCAAGAGACCCAGTACTTC
J gene: TRBJ1-2; V gene: TRBV30; clone size: -; D gene: TRBD1; CDR3 protein: CAWIQGTYGYTF; CDR3 DNA: TGTGCCTGGATACAGGGGACGTATGGCTACACCTTC
J gene: TRBJ2-7; V gene: TRBV7-3; clone size: -; D gene: -; CDR3 protein: CASSTNRGYEQYF; CDR3 DNA: TGTGCCAGCAGCACGAACCGGGGGTACGAGCAGTACTTC
J gene: TRBJ2-1; V gene: TRBV9; clone size: -; D gene: -; CDR3 protein: CASSVAGDSYNEQFF; CDR3 DNA: TGTGCCAGCAGCGTAGCGGGGGACTCCTACAATGAGCAGTTCTTC
J gene: TRBJ2-5; V gene: TRBV11-1; clone size: -; D gene: TRBD2; CDR3 protein: CASSFLAGAEETQYF; CDR3 DNA: TGTGCCAGCAGCTTCCTAGCGGGGGCTGAAGAGACCCAGTACTTC
J gene: TRBJ1-1; V gene: TRBV15; clone size: once; D gene: -; CDR3 protein: CATSRAEGRLEAFF; CDR3 DNA: TGTGCCACCAGCAGAGCGGAGGGGCGTTTGGAGGCTTTCTTT
J gene: TRBJ1-5; V gene: TRBV7-2; clone size: once; D gene: TRBD1; CDR3 protein: CASSPRQGGNQPQHF; CDR3 DNA: TGTGCCAGCAGTCCAAGACAGGGGGGTAATCAGCCCCAGCATTTT
J gene: TRBJ2-1; V gene: TRBV5-6; clone size: -; D gene: -; CDR3 protein: CASSLSPGQYNEQFF; CDR3 DNA: TGTGCCAGCAGCCTCTCTCCAGGACAGTACAATGAGCAGTTCTTC
J gene: TRBJ1-5; V gene: TRBV6-5; clone size: -; D gene: TRBD1; CDR3 protein: CASSRTGMGNQPQHF; CDR3 DNA: TGTGCCAGCAGCCGGACAGGGATGGGCAATCAGCCCCAGCATTTT
J gene: TRBJ1-1; V gene: TRBV6-5; clone size: -; D gene: -; CDR3 protein: CASREPGVLGTEAFF; CDR3 DNA: TGTGCCAGCAGAGAACCCGGGGTCCTGGGGACTGAAGCTTTCTTT
J gene: TRBJ2-1; V gene: TRBV15; clone size: -; D gene: TRBD1; CDR3 protein: CATSRGTDTEQFF; CDR3 DNA: TGTGCCACCAGTAGGGGGACAGATACTGAGCAGTTCTTC
J gene: TRBJ2-5; V gene: TRBV4-2; clone size: -; D gene: -; CDR3 protein: CASSQDSKRKETQYF; CDR3 DNA: TGTGCCAGCAGCCAAGATTCCAAGCGGAAAGAGACCCAGTACTTC
J gene: TRBJ1-6; V gene: TRBV7-2; clone size: -; D gene: TRBD1; CDR3 protein: CASSFTTGGNSPLHF; CDR3 DNA: TGTGCCAGCAGCTTTACCACAGGGGGTAATTCACCCCTCCACTTT
J gene: TRBJ2-1; V gene: TRBV7-2; clone size: -; D gene: -; CDR3 protein: CASSSSRGSAGDSFF; CDR3 DNA: TGTGCCAGCAGCTCCAGCAGAGGGAGTGCTGGGGACTCTTTCTTC
J gene: TRBJ1-2; V gene: TRBV2; clone size: -; D gene: TRBD1; CDR3 protein: CASSRDRQRFGYTF; CDR3 DNA: TGTGCCAGCAGCCGGGACAGGCAGCGTTTTGGCTACACCTTC
J gene: TRBJ2-5; V gene: TRBV6-1; clone size: -; D gene: -; CDR3 protein: CASTPLGSTVGTQYF; CDR3 DNA: TGTGCCAGCACCCCCTTGGGGAGCACGGTGGGGACCCAGTACTTC
J gene: TRBJ1-6; V gene: TRBV28; clone size: -; D gene: TRBD1; CDR3 protein: CATQSTGDNSPLHF; CDR3 DNA: TGTGCCACCCAATCGACAGGGGATAATTCACCCCTCCACTTT
J gene: TRBJ2-3; V gene: TRBV25-1; clone size: -; D gene: TRBD2; CDR3 protein: CASSGPQRGGSTDTQYF; CDR3 DNA: TGTGCCAGCAGCGGACCCCAGCGGGGGGGGAGCACAGATACGCAGTATTTT
J gene: TRBJ2-5; V gene: TRBV29-1; clone size: -; D gene: -; CDR3 protein: CSVSQTTGLETQYF; CDR3 DNA: TGCAGCGTATCCCAAACCACAGGGTTGGAGACCCAGTACTTC
J gene: TRBJ2-2; V gene: TRBV6-1; clone size: -; D gene: TRBD1; CDR3 protein: CASSIRTGVGGELFF; CDR3 DNA: TGTGCCAGCAGTATCCGGACAGGGGTGGGCGGGGAGCTGTTTTTT
J gene: TRBJ2-3; V gene: TRBV27; clone size: -; D gene: TRBD1; CDR3 protein: CASRRQGRTDTQYF; CDR3 DNA: TGTGCCAGCCGCAGACAGGGTCGCACAGATACGCAGTATTTT
J gene: TRBJ2-5; V gene: TRBV2; clone size: once; D gene: -; CDR3 protein: CASSLDSETQYF; CDR3 DNA: TGTGCCAGCAGTTTGGACTCAGAGACCCAGTACTTC
J gene: TRBJ2-1; V gene: TRBV28; clone size: -; D gene: -; CDR3 protein: CASSSPGHGSEQFF; CDR3 DNA: TGTGCCAGCAGTTCTCCGGGTCACGGCAGTGAGCAGTTCTTC
J gene: TRBJ1-5; V gene: TRBV6-5; clone size: once; D gene: TRBD1; CDR3 protein: CASSKSRQGNQPQHF; CDR3 DNA: TGTGCCAGCAGTAAATCTCGACAGGGTAATCAGCCCCAGCATTTT
J gene: TRBJ1-1; V gene: TRBV11-3; clone size: -; D gene: -; CDR3 protein: CASSLAAGLGTEAFF; CDR3 DNA: TGTGCCAGCAGCTTAGCCGCAGGGCTTGGGACTGAAGCTTTCTTT
J gene: TRBJ1-6; V gene: TRBV19; clone size: -; D gene: -; CDR3 protein: CASSRGFESRSPLHF; CDR3 DNA: TGTGCCAGTAGTCGGGGGTTTGAGAGCCGTTCACCCCTCCACTTT
J gene: TRBJ2-1; V gene: TRBV7-9; clone size: -; D gene: -; CDR3 protein: CASSLDLGDCLVF; CDR3 DNA: TGTGCCAGCAGCTTAGATCTAGGGGACTGCCTGGTCTTC
J gene: TRBJ1-2; V gene: TRBV7-2; clone size: -; D gene: TRBD1; CDR3 protein: CASSSGQGSYGYTF; CDR3 DNA: TGTGCCAGCAGCTCCGGACAGGGAAGCTATGGCTACACCTTC
J gene: TRBJ2-7; V gene: TRBV23-1; clone size: -; D gene: -; CDR3 protein: CASSQSSSAYEQYF; CDR3 DNA: TGCGCCAGCAGTCAATCCTCGTCAGCCTACGAGCAGTACTTC
J gene: TRBJ1-2; V gene: TRBV12-5; clone size: once; D gene: -; CDR3 protein: CASGLVMGTEAVGYTF; CDR3 DNA: TGTGCTAGTGGTTTGGTAATGGGTACGGAGGCTGTAGGCTACACCTTC
J gene: TRBJ2-5; V gene: TRBV5-6; clone size: few; D gene: -; CDR3 protein: CASSPRPGKETQYF; CDR3 DNA: TGTGCCAGCAGCCCGAGGCCAGGGAAAGAGACCCAGTACTTC
J gene: TRBJ2-7; V gene: TRBV19; clone size: -; D gene: TRBD1; CDR3 protein: CASSSPGQGASYEQYF; CDR3 DNA: TGTGCCAGTAGTAGTCCGGGACAGGGGGCGTCCTACGAGCAGTACTTC
J gene: TRBJ1-1; V gene: TRBV11-3; clone size: -; D gene: -; CDR3 protein: CASSFQGGMNTEAFF; CDR3 DNA: TGTGCCAGCAGCTTTCAAGGGGGAATGAACACTGAAGCTTTCTTT
J gene: TRBJ1-4; V gene: TRBV6-6; clone size: few; D gene: -; CDR3 protein: CASNIAQGGKLFF; CDR3 DNA: TGTGCCAGCAACATAGCCCAGGGTGGGAAACTGTTTTTT
J gene: TRBJ1-4; V gene: TRBV7-9; clone size: -; D gene: TRBD1; CDR3 protein: CASSLITGVGKLFF; CDR3 DNA: TGTGCCAGCAGCCTCATTACAGGGGTCGGAAAACTGTTTTTT
J gene: TRBJ1-2; V gene: TRBV5-4; clone size: once; D gene: -; CDR3 protein: CASSLAGAMGGYTF; CDR3 DNA: TGTGCCAGCAGCTTGGCAGGGGCGATGGGTGGCTACACCTTC
J gene: TRBJ1-2; V gene: TRBV2; clone size: -; D gene: TRBD1; CDR3 protein: CASRTQGSGYTF; CDR3 DNA: TGTGCCAGCAGGACACAGGGGAGCGGCTACACCTTC
J gene: TRBJ1-1; V gene: TRBV6-1; clone size: -; D gene: -; CDR3 protein: CASTRTLNTEAFF; CDR3 DNA: TGTGCCAGCACTAGGACACTGAACACTGAAGCTTTCTTT
J gene: TRBJ1-1; V gene: TRBV7-2; clone size: -; D gene: -; CDR3 protein: CASSSYREAFF; CDR3 DNA: TGTGCCAGCAGCTCCTACCGGGAAGCTTTCTTT
J gene: TRBJ1-6; V gene: TRBV19; clone size: -; D gene: -; CDR3 protein: CASMSQGTSYNSPLHF; CDR3 DNA: TGTGCCAGTATGTCCCAGGGGACGTCCTATAATTCACCCCTCCACTTT
J gene: TRBJ2-5; V gene: TRBV6-6; clone size: -; D gene: TRBD2; CDR3 protein: CASSFQTGEGETQYF; CDR3 DNA: TGTGCCAGCAGTTTTCAAACTGGGGAGGGGGAGACCCAGTACTTC
J gene: TRBJ2-5; V gene: TRBV7-2; clone size: -; D gene: -; CDR3 protein: CASSFTGFETQYF; CDR3 DNA: TGTGCCAGCAGCTTTACAGGGTTTGAGACCCAGTACTTC
J gene: TRBJ1-1; V gene: TRBV25-1; clone size: -; D gene: -; CDR3 protein: CASSESPYRTEAFF; CDR3 DNA: TGTGCCAGCAGTGAATCCCCCTACCGGACTGAAGCTTTCTTT
J gene: TRBJ1-2; V gene: TRBV7-9; clone size: -; D gene: -; CDR3 protein: CASSLADYGYTF; CDR3 DNA: TGTGCCAGCAGCTTGGCAGATTATGGCTACACCTTC
J gene: TRBJ2-3; V gene: TRBV7-6; clone size: few; D gene: -; CDR3 protein: CASSVTGSDTQYF; CDR3 DNA: TGTGCCAGCAGCGTCACAGGGTCGGATACGCAGTATTTT
J gene: TRBJ2-2; V gene: TRBV7-9; clone size: few; D gene: TRBD1; CDR3 protein: CASSFGTGGAGTGELFF; CDR3 DNA: TGTGCCAGCAGCTTCGGGACAGGGGGCGCCGGCACCGGGGAGCTGTTTTTT
J gene: TRBJ2-7; V gene: TRBV4-3; clone size: -; D gene: -; CDR3 protein: CASSPTEMTGHPNSYEQYF; CDR3 DNA: TGCGCCAGCAGCCCCACCGAAATGACGGGACACCCGAACTCCTACGAGCAGTACTTC
J gene: TRBJ1-2; V gene: TRBV5-1; clone size: -; D gene: -; CDR3 protein: CASSLSRSEGYTF; CDR3 DNA: TGCGCCAGCAGCTTGAGTCGGTCGGAGGGCTACACCTTC